The clone carrying this TCR beta chain appeared a few times. Its antigen is not identified. Repertoires were generated with immunoSEQ multiplex PCR, while TCRdb's copy carries only in-frame clones and drops some. The repertoire holds 95,000 to 130,000 clones, with approximately 85% as singletons. The sample comes from a study of T cell responses to AZD1222 COVID-19 vaccine. Study-wide results and limits: A reported finding is that nearly half of spike-specific TCRs target unmutated variant regions. Two doses of AZD1222 preceded a rise in Spike-specific TCR breadth and depth. Clonal diversity may have been underestimated, and the donors were mostly white British, with more females than males.

CDR3 size: 15 residues. Trimming stripped 6 bases from V and 1 base from J, with 13 bases between. CDR1 is LNHDA and CDR2 is SQIVND in the germline V gene (reference sequence). This TCR was recovered from an adult in good health. This sample comprised peripheral blood, obtained on day 0 of MenACWY control vaccination. The genes are TRBV19 and TRBJ1-5, with D possibly matching TRBD1 (6 bases). In nucleotides, the CDR3 is TGTGCCAGTAGGCCGTTCGGACAGAGCAATCAGCCCCAGCATTTT. It is translated as CASRPFGQSNQPQHF.